Listed below are T cell receptor beta chains from one sample, sequenced in a study of T cells in localized non-small cell lung cancer. The assay was immunoSEQ multiplex PCR, and TCRdb's table has in-frame clones only and misses some. This table has about 20,000 clones, approximately 87% appearing once. The material was PBMCs, obtained before any cancer treatment. These receptors were obtained from a man between 40 and 70 years old with stage II squamous cell lung carcinoma. Each CDR3 is given with its conserved first and last residue. Fields, in order: D gene, clone size, V gene, J gene, CDR3 DNA, CDR3 protein. A D gene is named only where the DNA matches it firmly. Size tells how often a clone was seen (once, few, many) or the class of an expanded clone, and some rows leave it out.

>NA|NA|TRBV2|TRBJ2-3
TGTGCCAGCCTCCCCGGGACGGGGTCTCGAACGCAGTATTTT
CASLPGTGSRTQYF
>TRBD2|NA|TRBV7-2|TRBJ2-2
TGTGCCAGCACGTACCGGGAGGGCCTCGCCGGGGAGCTGTTTTTT
CASTYREGLAGELFF
>NA|NA|TRBV11-1|TRBJ1-1
TGTGCCAGCAGCTCCGCCAGGGAATTCAGGAACACTGAAGCTTTCTTT
CASSSAREFRNTEAFF
>NA|NA|TRBV5-4|TRBJ1-2
TGTGCCAGCAGCTTGGCCGGGGGGGCTAACTATGGCTACACCTTC
CASSLAGGANYGYTF
>NA|NA|TRBV28|TRBJ2-7
TGTGCCAGCAGTTTACCCCTCCACCCCTACGAGCAGTACTTC
CASSLPLHPYEQYF
>NA|NA|TRBV19|TRBJ2-2
TGTGCCAGTAGTATTACCGGGACGAACACCGGGGAGCTGTTTTTT
CASSITGTNTGELFF
>NA|NA|TRBV5-4|TRBJ2-1
TGTGCCAGCAGCTTGAGGGGCTCCTACAATGAGCAGTTCTTC
CASSLRGSYNEQFF
>NA|NA|TRBV9|TRBJ2-2
TGTGCCAGCAGCGCGAGGGGGGATCAGAACACCGGGGAGCTGTTTTTT
CASSARGDQNTGELFF
>NA|once|TRBV7-9|TRBJ1-1
TGTGCCAGCAGCTTAGGTTTGGGCCCTAACACTGAAGCTTTCTTT
CASSLGLGPNTEAFF
>NA|NA|TRBV5-4|TRBJ2-3
TGTGCCAGCAGACCCGACAGGCGCACAGATACGCAGTATTTT
CASRPDRRTDTQYF
>TRBD1|once|TRBV5-1|TRBJ2-1
TGCGCCAGCAGCTACCGGGGACAGGGTTTGACGGATGAGCAGTTCTTC
CASSYRGQGLTDEQFF
>NA|once|TRBV15|TRBJ1-3
TGTGCCACCAGCAGAGGTAGCTCTGGAAACACCATATATTTT
CATSRGSSGNTIYF
>NA|NA|TRBV19|TRBJ2-1
TGTGCCAGTAGTGGGGCGGGTAACACCTACAATGAGCAGTTCTTC
CASSGAGNTYNEQFF
>NA|NA|TRBV30|TRBJ1-4
TGTGCCTGGAGTTGGGGGGTTCGTCTTCAAGGGCGTGGACTGTTTTTT
CAWSWGVRLQGRGLFF
>TRBD1|NA|TRBV18|TRBJ1-1
TGTGCCAGCTCACTCGGGACAGGGGGCACTGAAGCTTTCTTT
CASSLGTGGTEAFF
>NA|NA|TRBV7-9|TRBJ1-5
TGTGCCACCGAATCTGCAGGGGGCAATCAGCCCCAGCATTTT
CATESAGGNQPQHF
>NA|large|TRBV6-5|TRBJ1-6
TGTGCCAGCACTCAAGGGGGGGTGGATAATTCACCCCTCCACTTT
CASTQGGVDNSPLHF
>NA|medium-sized|TRBV11-2|TRBJ2-1
TGTGCCAGCAGTCGCAGTCTTTTCAATGAGCAGTTCTTC
CASSRSLFNEQFF
>NA|NA|TRBV7-9|TRBJ2-7
TGTGCCAGCAGCTTTCCGGGGTCACGCTACGAGCAGTACTTC
CASSFPGSRYEQYF
>NA|few|TRBV5-1|TRBJ2-3
TGCGCCAGCAGCTTCCGGGACAGCACAGATACGCAGTATTTT
CASSFRDSTDTQYF
>TRBD2|NA|TRBV18|TRBJ2-2
TGTGCCAGCTCACCACCGGCGGGGGCGAACACCGGGGAGCTGTTTTTT
CASSPPAGANTGELFF
>NA|NA|TRBV6-1|TRBJ2-3
TGTGCCGCAAGGGGGGAGAGCACAGATACGCAGTATTTT
CAARGESTDTQYF
>NA|NA|TRBV6-6|TRBJ1-1
TGTGCCAGCCGTCAGGGAAACACTGAAGCTTTCTTT
CASRQGNTEAFF
>NA|NA|TRBV2|TRBJ2-3
TGTGCCAGCAGTGGGGCAGGAGCTTTGCAGTATTTT
CASSGAGALQYF
>NA|few|TRBV14|TRBJ1-4
TGTGCCAGCAGCCAGGGCTTTCGAAATGAAAAACTGTTTTTT
CASSQGFRNEKLFF
>NA|NA|TRBV11-3|TRBJ2-3
TGTGCCAGCAGCTTAGCTGTAGATACGCAGTATTTT
CASSLAVDTQYF
>NA|once|TRBV6-5|TRBJ2-6
TGTGCCAGCAGTCTGCTTGGGGCCAACGTCCTGACTTTC
CASSLLGANVLTF
>NA|NA|TRBV10-3|TRBJ1-1
TGTGCCATCAGTGAGTCGATGAGCAGGGGGAACACTGAAGCTTTCTTT
CAISESMSRGNTEAFF
>TRBD2|NA|TRBV5-6|TRBJ2-7
TGTGCCAGCAGTCTCGACTGGCGGGGGACCTACGAGCAGTACTTC
CASSLDWRGTYEQYF
>NA|few|TRBV5-1|TRBJ2-1
TGCGCCAGCAGCTTTCGGGATGAGCAGTTCTTC
CASSFRDEQFF
>NA|NA|TRBV7-9|TRBJ2-1
TGTGCCAGCAGCTTGGGAATGGGTTATGAGGGGTTCTTC
CASSLGMGYEGFF
>NA|NA|TRBV29-1|TRBJ1-2
TGCAGCGTCCCACAGAATACCGGGAATCATCTTAGTGGCTACACCTTC
CSVPQNTGNHLSGYTF
>NA|NA|TRBV18|TRBJ1-1
TGTGCCAGCTCAGCAGGGGAGAACACTGAAGCTTTCTTT
CASSAGENTEAFF
>NA|NA|TRBV6-4|TRBJ1-1
TGTGCCAGCAGTCCGGACCTCGGGCGGAACACTGAAGCTTTCTTT
CASSPDLGRNTEAFF
>TRBD1|NA|TRBV15|TRBJ2-1
TGTGCCACCAGCAGCTGGGACAGGGGAAGGAATGAGCAGTTCTTC
CATSSWDRGRNEQFF
>NA|NA|TRBV9|TRBJ1-2
TGTGCCAGCAGCGTAGAGGGGCACTATGGCTACACCTTC
CASSVEGHYGYTF
>TRBD1|NA|TRBV2|TRBJ2-1
TGTGCCAGCAGCGGACAGGGGTACAATGAGCAGTTCTTC
CASSGQGYNEQFF
>TRBD2|NA|TRBV11-3|TRBJ2-3
TGTGCCAGCAGCGGCAGACTAGCGGGAGGGCTGGGGGATACGCAGTATTTT
CASSGRLAGGLGDTQYF
>NA|NA|TRBV7-8|TRBJ2-7
TGTGCCAGCAGCTTAGGCCTGAAGATTGGAAACGAGCAGTACTTC
CASSLGLKIGNEQYF
>NA|NA|TRBV10-2|TRBJ1-2
TGCGCCAGCGGTGAAAGGCAGGGGTTTTACTATGGCTACACCTTC
CASGERQGFYYGYTF
>NA|NA|TRBV19|TRBJ1-3
TGTGCCAGTAGCCAGGACCCGCGCTCTGGAAACACCATATATTTT
CASSQDPRSGNTIYF
>TRBD1|NA|TRBV10-3|TRBJ2-1
TGTGCCATCAGTCCGGGACAGGAGCAGTTCTTC
CAISPGQEQFF
>NA|NA|TRBV20-1|TRBJ1-5
TGCAGCTCCTTTGGGAATCAGCCCCAGCATTTT
CSSFGNQPQHF
>TRBD2|NA|TRBV9|TRBJ2-2
TGTGCCAGCAGCGTAGGGTCCCGGGGGGAGCCCGGGGAGCTGTTTTTT
CASSVGSRGEPGELFF
>NA|once|TRBV5-1|TRBJ2-3
TGCGCCAGCAGCTTGGTTGGGGGGCGGACAGATACGCAGTATTTT
CASSLVGGRTDTQYF
>NA|NA|TRBV5-1|TRBJ2-7
TGCGCCAGCAAGAAATCAGGGGACGAGCAGTACTTC
CASKKSGDEQYF